The next 19 T cell receptor beta chains were all read from a single sample in a study of tumor-infiltrating lymphocytes in primary liver carcinoma (dated by TCRdb to the late 2010s). For sequencing, an Illumina HiSeq 2500 was employed. Starting from 450 to 500 ng total RNA, TCRbeta-specific cDNA was produced by reverse transcription with a constant-region primer and ProtoScript II reverse transcriptase. Construction of the TCRbeta libraries relied on three nested rounds of multiplex PCR, following a slightly modified ARM-PCR procedure. Each of the first two PCR rounds ran for approximately 10 cycles using multiplex TRBV1-TRBV30 forward primers together with a Cbeta reverse primer. TCRdb applied fastp at Q25 and MiXCR to the public reads, then kept only in-frame beta chains. Each CDR3 protein gets just one entry, which takes the most common genes and DNA from the rows behind it. This sample is represented by 320,000 or so distinct CDR3 sequences; 65% of them were singletons. The leading ten clones occupy approximately 9% of the sample.

Blood RNA was extracted from unsorted whole blood using TRIzol reagent, and germline DNA was obtained with the DNeasy Blood & Tissue kit. Material: peripheral blood. The receptors stem from a man aged 35 to 55 with primary liver carcinoma and hepatitis B virus infection.

In the case of this clonotype: A clone one base away is much larger, so this may be a read error. The rearrangement joins TRBV6-2 or TRBV6-3 to TRBJ2-7; D is unclear. Germline V gene lookup returns CDR1 MNHEY and CDR2 SVGEGT. The CDR3 has 14 amino acids. CDR3 residues: CANSGDAGIYEQYF. Written as DNA, the CDR3 is TGTGCCAACAGTGGGGATGCAGGAATCTACGAGCAGTACTTC.

As regards this clonotype: A much larger clone differs from this one at a single base, so this may be a read error. The chain recombines TRBV5-1 with TRBJ2-1, with a tentative D call TRBD2 (6 bases). The CDR3 is made up of 14 amino acids. Germline CDR1 SGHRS, CDR2 YFSETQ. In DNA form, the CDR3 reads TGCGCCAGCAGCTTCCGTCGCGGGATTGATGAGCAGTCCTTC. It encodes CASSFRRGIDEQSF.

Notes on this clonotype: This may arise from a read error, as a much more abundant clone is one base away. The genes are TRBV10-3 and TRBJ1-2; D gene uncertain. The CDR3 runs to 8 residues. Germline CDR1 ENHRY, CDR2 SYGVKD. CDR3 protein: CTIRRYTF. CDR3 DNA sequence: TGTACCATCAGACGTTACACCTTC.

For this clonotype: A much larger clone sits a single nucleotide away, making a read error possible. The rearrangement links TRBV5-5 to TRBJ2-3, with 8 bases aligning to TRBD2. V was clipped by 0 bases and J by 7 bases; unmatched bases: 7. This CDR3 comprises 15 residues. The germline V gene has CDR1 SGHKS and CDR2 YYEKEE (reference sequence). The CDR3 loop reads CASSLVAAGGNTQYF. The CDR3, as DNA: TGTGCCAGCAGCTTGGTAGCGGCGGGAGGAAATACGCAGTATTTT.

This clonotype occurred a few times. A read error is possible here, since a much larger clone lies one base away. The rearrangement uses TRBV12-3 or TRBV12-4 and TRBJ1-2; 7 bases match TRBD1. This CDR3 contains 12 residues. The CDR3 protein is CVSSWDSYGYTF. The CDR3 coding sequence is TGTGTCAGCAGTTGGGACAGCTATGGCTACACCTTC.

As concerns this clonotype: One base away lies a much larger clone, so this may be a sequencing read error. The CDR3 DNA sequence: TGCAGCGTCCGACATGGGGCGAACTATGGCTACACCTTC. This sequence encodes CSVRHGANYGYTF. This rearrangement joins TRBV29-1 to TRBJ1-2; possibly TRBD1 for D (5 bases). Germline V gene data show CDR1 as SQVTM and CDR2 as ANQGSEA. This CDR3 has 13 amino acids. The V gene lost 6 bases and the J gene lost 2 bases, with 13 bases spanning the gap.

This clonotype was recorded once. It may be a read error: a sequence one base away is much more abundant. The chain carries TRBV5-1 and TRBJ2-5; D remains ambiguous. Germline V CDR1 and CDR2: SGHRS, YFSETQ. CDR3 size: 13 residues. CDR3 protein: CASTLEGGETQYF. As DNA, the CDR3 is TGCGCCAGCACCTTGGAAGGTGGAGAGACCCAGTACTTC.

This clonotype has only one observation. A much bigger clone sits one base away, suggesting this may be a read error. J is TRBJ2-1 and V is TRBV5-5; D remains unclear. Germline loops: CDR1 SGHKS, CDR2 YYEKEE (reference sequence). This CDR3 contains 13 residues. V lost 1 base and J lost 3, with 5 bases in between. In DNA, the CDR3 is TGTGCCAGCAGCTTGACCGGCTACAATGAGCAGTTCTTC. As protein: CASSLTGYNEQFF. The full variable domain, completed using reference TRBV5-5 and TRBJ2-1, is DAGVTQSPTHLIKTRGQQVTLRCSPISGHKSVSWYQQVLGQGPQFIFQYYEKEERGRGNFPDRFSARQFPNYSSELNVNALLLGDSALYLCASSLTGYNEQFFGPGTRLTVL.

J is TRBJ1-5 and V is TRBV29-1; D may be TRBD1 (5 bases). V was trimmed by 8 bases and J by 4 bases, leaving 24 bases between them. CDR3 length equals 16 residues. Germline values: CDR1 SQVTM, CDR2 ANQGSEA. In DNA, the CDR3 is TGCAGCATCCAGGCAGGGCCAGCCGGGGGGAATCAGCCCCAGCATTTT. Translating gives CSIQAGPAGGNQPQHF.

Note on this clonotype: A much larger clone is a single base away; this may be a read error. The DNA is left out, because the CDR3 cannot be placed on it with certainty; the CDR3 is given as TCRdb lists it. The chain is built from TRBV6-5 and TRBJ1-1; no check of the table's D call, TRBD1, against the DNA was made. Germline V CDR1 and CDR2: MNHEY, SVGAGI. Ends included, the CDR3 has 16 residues. The CDR3 reads CASSYVGDGTNTETFF.

Regarding this clonotype: At one end the junction does not follow the germline gene, possibly because of a read error. The V call is TRBV6-1, the J call TRBJ2-7; 7 positions match TRBD2. The germline gives CDR1 MNHNS, CDR2 SASEGT. The CDR3 covers 15 residues. The chain's CDR3 is CGSTEAWGGDDEQYF. DNA of the CDR3: TGTGGCAGCACTGAAGCGTGGGGGGGGGACGACGAGCAGTACTTC.

This clonotype was counted between two and nine times. J is TRBJ2-5 and V is TRBV5-8, with 10 positions matching TRBD2. Germline V gives CDR1 SGHTS, CDR2 YDEGEE. This CDR3 comprises 16 residues. V lost 2 bases, J lost 0 bases, and 4 bases stayed unmatched. CDR3 residues: CASSLQLAGHQETQYF. DNA for the CDR3: TGTGCCAGCAGCTTACAACTAGCGGGACACCAAGAGACCCAGTACTTC. The full variable domain, completed using reference TRBV5-8 and TRBJ2-5, is EAGVTQSPTHLIKTRGQQATLRCSPISGHTSVYWYQQALGLGLQFLLWYDEGEERNRGNFPPRFSGRQFPNYSSELNVNALELEDSALYLCASSLQLAGHQETQYFGPGTRLLVL.

V usage is TRBV18 and J usage is TRBJ2-1; TRBD2 matches 8 bases. J lost 8 bases, V lost 0 bases, and 6 bases had no gene match. The germline CDR1 and CDR2 sequences are KGHSH and LQKENI. CDR3 size: 15 residues. CDR3: CASSPPVGREDEQFF. The DNA for the CDR3 is TGTGCCAGCTCACCACCGGTTGGGCGGGAGGATGAGCAGTTCTTC.

Note on this clonotype: It may be a read error: a sequence one base away is much more abundant. The genes are TRBV6-2 or TRBV6-3 and TRBJ1-6; 7 bases map to TRBD1. In germline, CDR1 is MNHEY, CDR2 SVGEGT. CDR3 length equals 15 residues. The CDR3 DNA sequence: TGTGCCTCCCTTGGGGACAGAAGGAGGAGGACACCCTTCCACTTT. It translates to CASLGDRRRRTPFHF.

In this sample, this clonotype turned up once. V gene TRBV5-1 combines with J gene TRBJ2-5, with D perhaps assigned TRBD1 or TRBD2 (5 bases each). The CDR3 is made up of 14 amino acids. Germline V lookup: CDR1 SGHRS, CDR2 YFSETQ. V was clipped by 4 bases and J by 5 bases, with 15 bases between them. CDR3 region: CASSAGPGDETQYF. As DNA, the CDR3 is TGCGCCAGCAGCGCTGGGCCCGGGGACGAGACCCAGTACTTC.

About this clonotype itself: A clone one base away is much larger, so this may be a read error. This chain uses TRBV12-3 or TRBV12-4 with TRBJ2-3; 9 bases map to TRBD2. The CDR3 sequence is 16 residues long. The CDR3 bases are TGTGCCTGCAGGCCACTGGCGGGAGGGCCAACAGATACGCAGTATTTT. This sequence encodes CACRPLAGGPTDTQYF.

A word on this clonotype: The junction does not match germline at one end; this may be a read error. This chain uses TRBV28 with TRBJ2-1; weak D call: TRBD2 (6 bases). This CDR3 has 15 residues. CDR1 is MDHEN, CDR2 SYDVKM, per germline. The CDR3 reads CASRPLGGGHNERFF. The DNA for the CDR3 is TGTGCCAGCCGCCCATTGGGGGGAGGACACAATGAGCGGTTCTTC.

Details on this clonotype: Since a much larger clone is just one base distant, this may be a read error. The J gene is TRBJ2-1, the V gene TRBV5-6; possibly TRBD1 or TRBD2 for D (6 bases each). The CDR3 length is 16 residues. Germline CDR1 and CDR2: SGHDT and YYEEEE. V was shortened by 4 bases and J by 9 bases, with 23 bases between the two germline ends. As DNA, the CDR3 is TGTGCCAGCAGCGTTATGACTAACGGGAAGGGGGGTGAGCAGTTCTTC. It encodes CASSVMTNGKGGEQFF.

About this clonotype: A much larger clone lies a single base off, so this may be a read error. V usage is TRBV10-1 and J usage is TRBJ2-1; maybe TRBD2 (6 bases). Germline V lookup: CDR1 WNHNN, CDR2 SYGVQD (reference sequence). This CDR3 has 14 residues. The CDR3 protein is CASSESWLASEQSF. The CDR3 DNA is TGCGCCAGCAGTGAGTCATGGCTAGCGAGTGAGCAGTCCTTC.